One sample yielded the 29 T cell receptor beta chains listed below, sequenced in a study of Graves' ophthalmopathy and Graves' hyperthyroidism (dated 2018 in TCRdb). TCRdb lists the instrument as Illumina HiSeq 2000. For repertoire sequencing, TCR beta CDR3 regions were amplified from RNA transcripts. A first-round RT-PCR used HTBI primers with the Qiagen OneStep RT-PCR kit, followed by a second-round multiplex PCR, size selection and purification. TCRdb applied fastp at Q25 and MiXCR to the public reads, then kept only in-frame beta chains. Every distinct CDR3 protein forms one entry, paired with its most common genes and DNA. The sample contains roughly 380,000 distinct CDR3 sequences, 15% of them found a single time. The ten largest clones take up roughly 7% of the sample. Sequenced sample: peripheral blood. Receptors originate from a woman aged 18-29 years with stable Graves' hyperthyroidism. Donor details come from another sample of the same person, matched by shared clones.

In this sample, this clonotype turned up many times. V and J are TRBV20-1 and TRBJ2-2, with 8 bases that match TRBD1. V trimming: 0 bases; J trimming: 5 bases; junction bases outside the gene matches: 8. From germline, CDR1 is DFQATT and CDR2 SNEGSKA (reference sequence). CDR3 length: 16 residues. CDR3 sequence (DNA): TGCAGTGCTAGAGACGCCGCGCAGGGGGCGACCGGGGAGCTGTTTTTT. Amino acids: CSARDAAQGATGELFF.

The table lists this clonotype with many counts. The chain links TRBV6-2 or TRBV6-3 to TRBJ1-5, with 10 bases fitting TRBD1. The CDR3 is 17 amino acids. After removal of 6 bases from V and 2 bases from J, the junction contained 10 bases not matched to a gene. The germline V gene encodes CDR1 MNHEY and CDR2 SVGEGT. The CDR3 here is CASSHPLGTGGNQPQHF. The CDR3 nucleotides are TGTGCCAGCAGCCACCCCCTGGGGACAGGGGGCAATCAGCCCCAGCATTTT.

The chain combines TRBV6-1 with TRBJ1-2; D possibly corresponds to TRBD1 (6 bases). The CDR3 covers 12 residues. CDR1 and CDR2 from the germline V gene are MNHNS and SASEGT. V shed 10 bases and J shed 4 bases, with 13 bases lying between them. CDR3 nucleotide sequence: TGTGCCATCAGGGCGACAGGCTATGGCTACACCTTC. It specifies CAIRATGYGYTF.

This clonotype was seen at least ten times. CDR3 nucleotide sequence: TGTGCCAGCAGTTTTGGGCGAGTCACTATATACGGCTACACCTTC. It translates to CASSFGRVTIYGYTF. The chain has TRBV12-3 or TRBV12-4 and TRBJ1-2; D not resolved. The CDR3 runs to 15 residues. Trimming stripped 3 bases from V and 8 bases from J, with 19 bases between.

This clonotype was detected many times. The chain recombines TRBV12-3 or TRBV12-4 with TRBJ2-5, with a weak D call TRBD1 (5 bases). The CDR3 spans 14 residues. Trimming pared 2 bases from V and 1 base from J, leaving 8 bases between. Written as DNA, the CDR3 is TGTGCCAGCAGTTTACAGGGCTTCCAAGAGACCCAGTACTTC. This translates into CASSLQGFQETQYF.

This clonotype was found many times. Lacking the conserved final phenylalanine or tryptophan, this CDR3 likely reflects a read error. The chain couples TRBV12-3 or TRBV12-4 to TRBJ1-2, with TRBD1 identical over 7 bases. The trim removed 3 bases at V and 0 bases at J, leaving 4 bases unmatched. The CDR3 spans 15 residues. CDR3 coding DNA: TGTGCCAGCAGTTTTAGGGACAGAACTAACTATGGCTACACCCTC. Amino acid sequence: CASSFRDRTNYGYTL.

This clonotype was observed at least ten times. The genes are TRBV7-8 and TRBJ2-5; the D gene is possibly TRBD2 (6 bases). Germline V gene lookup returns CDR1 SGHVS and CDR2 FQNEAQ. V gave up 5 bases and J gave up 13 bases, with 26 bases separating them. This CDR3 has 15 residues. Here the CDR3 reads CASSLSGGSKRVRYF. The DNA of the CDR3 is TGTGCCAGCAGCCTCTCCGGGGGAAGCAAGAGAGTTCGGTACTTC.

The chain recombines TRBV4-2 with TRBJ1-2; D remains unclear. This CDR3 region has 17 residues. V was shortened by 0 bases and J by 8 bases, with 22 bases between the two germline ends. Germline values: CDR1 LGHNA, CDR2 YNFKEQ. CDR3 loop: CASSQDIGPASLFGYTF. The CDR3 DNA reads TGTGCCAGCAGCCAAGATATTGGGCCCGCGTCCTTATTCGGCTACACCTTC.

At least ten counts were recorded for this clonotype. This chain links TRBV11-2 with TRBJ1-1, with 7 bases that match TRBD1. Trimming took 5 bases from V and 4 from J; bases not matched to a gene: 10. From germline, CDR1 is SGHAT and CDR2 FQNNGV. The length of the CDR3 is 15 residues. The CDR3 reads CASSPRQGDGTEAFF. The DNA of the CDR3 is TGTGCCAGCAGCCCGCGACAGGGTGATGGCACTGAAGCTTTCTTT.

This clonotype came up many times. V usage is TRBV29-1 and J usage is TRBJ2-5; D is possibly TRBD1 (6 bases). The CDR3 sequence is 12 residues long. Germline values: CDR1 SQVTM, CDR2 ANQGSEA. V dropped 6 bases and J dropped 4 bases, with 12 bases sitting between them. CDR3 sequence (DNA): TGCAGCGTGGGAACAGGGCCAGAGACCCAGTACTTC. Translation: CSVGTGPETQYF.

This clonotype was counted ten times or more. The chain couples TRBV29-1 to TRBJ1-1; D ambiguous. Trimming cost V 4 bases and J 1 base, with 7 bases left between them. Per germline, CDR1 SQVTM and CDR2 ANQGSEA. The CDR3 is made up of 12 amino acids. DNA of the CDR3: TGCAGCGTTGCTGTACCGAACACTGAAGCTTTCTTT. Translated, it gives CSVAVPNTEAFF.

This clonotype was detected ten times or more. The chain recombines TRBV6-1 with TRBJ1-1; no firm D call. Per germline, CDR1 MNHNS and CDR2 SASEGT. Trimming removed 6 bases at V and 4 bases at J, with 21 bases between. CDR3 size: 16 residues. Written as DNA, the CDR3 is TGTGCCAGCAGCTCCCCCCTGTTAGGACGAAGCACTGAAGCTTTCTTT. It translates to CASSSPLLGRSTEAFF.

To note about this clonotype: An end of the junction differs from the germline gene, which may be a read error. This chain uses TRBV12-3 or TRBV12-4 with TRBJ1-2, with unresolved D. This CDR3 spans 14 amino acids. CDR3 DNA sequence: TGTGCCAGCAGTCGAGAGTGGACGAATTATGGCTACGCCTTC. As protein: CASSREWTNYGYAF.

This clonotype has only a few counts. This chain joins TRBV27 and TRBJ1-2; a possible D gene is TRBD1 (5 bases). Germline assignment: CDR1 MNHEY and CDR2 SMNVEV (reference sequence). V lost 6 bases and J lost 4, with 21 bases in between. This CDR3 has 16 residues. This CDR3 reads CASSPGTGGGIYGYTF. CDR3 DNA sequence: TGTGCCAGCAGCCCAGGGACCGGGGGGGGGATCTATGGCTACACCTTC.

This clonotype was seen ten or more times. The chain has TRBV27 and TRBJ2-2, with TRBD1 matching over 8 bases. This CDR3 has 17 amino acids. With V trimmed by 7 bases and J by 4 bases, 14 bases remained unmatched. CDR1 is MNHEY, CDR2 SMNVEV, per germline (reference sequence). This chain's CDR3 is CASMEFGTGGSTGELFF. The CDR3 DNA is TGTGCCAGCATGGAGTTTGGGACAGGCGGGTCCACCGGGGAGCTGTTTTTT.

This clonotype was detected only once. A read error may explain this, as a much larger clone is one base away. The chain links TRBV20-1 to TRBJ2-7; 11 positions match TRBD2. The V gene's germline CDR1 is DFQATT and CDR2 SNEGSKA (reference sequence). V trimming: 5 bases; J trimming: 1 base; junction bases outside the gene matches: 7. This CDR3 is 15 amino acids long. CDR3 sequence reads: CSAGQGLAASYEQYV. Written as DNA, the CDR3 is TGCAGTGCTGGGCAGGGACTAGCGGCGTCCTACGAGCAGTACGTC.

In this sample, this clonotype turned up many times. The chain has TRBV6-2 or TRBV6-3 and TRBJ1-6; perhaps TRBD1 as D (5 bases). V was shortened by 2 bases and J by 7 bases, with 12 bases between the two germline ends. This CDR3 is 15 amino acids long. Germline V gene sequence: CDR1 MNHEY, CDR2 SVGEGT. The CDR3, as DNA: TGTGCCAGCAGTTACATGGAGACAGCGAATTCACCCCTCCACTTT. Its protein product is CASSYMETANSPLHF.

This clonotype was seen many times. An end of the junction does not agree with germline; a read error may underlie this. V usage is TRBV6-5 and J usage is TRBJ2-7; D possibly corresponds to TRBD2 (6 bases). Germline CDR1 MNHEY, CDR2 SVGAGI. The CDR3 totals 16 residues. CDR3 in DNA: TGTGCCAGTAGTTACTCGGTTGGGGCGGGGTGGAACGAGCAGTACTTC. This sequence encodes CASSYSVGAGWNEQYF.

A few counts support this clonotype. This sequence joins TRBV3-1 and TRBJ1-6, with 8 positions matching TRBD1. Germline trimming cut 4 bases from V and 9 bases from J; bases unmatched to any gene: 11. Germline V gene sequence: CDR1 LGHDT, CDR2 YNNKEL (reference sequence). The CDR3 is 16 residues long. CDR3 coding DNA: TGTGCCAGCAGCCCTGGAACGGGACAGGTCGGTTCACCCCTCCACTTT. It encodes CASSPGTGQVGSPLHF.

This clonotype came up many times. The rearrangement uses TRBV27 and TRBJ2-5; D may be TRBD1 (5 bases). Germline CDR1 MNHEY, CDR2 SMNVEV (reference sequence). The V end lost 4 bases, the J end lost 3 bases, and 9 bases lay between the germline ends. CDR3 length: 13 amino acids. The CDR3 bases are TGTGCCAGCAGTTCCTTGACAGAAGAGACCCAGTACTTC. Translation gives CASSSLTEETQYF.

In this sample, this clonotype turned up many times. J is TRBJ2-5 and V is TRBV7-3, with 14 bases aligning to TRBD2. The CDR3 length is 15 residues. Unmatched junction bases numbered 4, after V lost 5 bases and J lost 5 bases. The V gene's germline CDR1 is SGHTA and CDR2 FQGTGA. CDR3 protein: CASSLRTSGGETQYF. CDR3 nucleotide sequence: TGTGCCAGCAGCCTCCGGACTAGCGGGGGGGAGACCCAGTACTTC.

The table lists this clonotype with many counts. J is TRBJ1-2 and V is TRBV6-1, with D unresolved. Trimming pared 2 bases from V and 8 bases from J, leaving 15 bases between. Looked up from germline, CDR1 is MNHNS and CDR2 is SASEGT. This CDR3 region has 14 residues. The CDR3 here is CASSEPLHSWGYTF. CDR3 nucleotide sequence: TGTGCCAGCAGTGAACCTTTGCATTCTTGGGGCTACACCTTC.

This clonotype was seen repeatedly, ten times or more. The rearrangement joins TRBV29-1 to TRBJ2-7, with 7 bases lining up with TRBD2. The V and J ends lost 6 bases and 0 bases, in that order; junction bases with no gene match: 2. Germline V CDR1 and CDR2: SQVTM, ANQGSEA. There are 12 residues in the CDR3. CDR3 amino acids: CSVGGSSYEQYF. In DNA form, the CDR3 reads TGCAGCGTGGGGGGGAGCTCCTACGAGCAGTACTTC.

The chain is built from TRBV6-5 and TRBJ2-7; D might be TRBD1 (7 bases). V gave up 0 bases and J gave up 5 bases, with 14 bases separating them. From germline, CDR1 is MNHEY and CDR2 SVGAGI. CDR3 size: 15 residues. CDR3 amino acids: CASSYSKQGRHEQYF. The DNA for the CDR3 is TGTGCCAGCAGTTACTCGAAACAGGGGAGGCACGAGCAGTACTTC.

The chain is built from TRBV3-1 and TRBJ1-2; D may be TRBD1 (5 bases). This CDR3 is built from 13 residues. Trimming stripped 5 bases from V and 8 bases from J, with 15 bases between. Germline loops: CDR1 LGHDT, CDR2 YNNKEL (reference sequence). CDR3 sequence (DNA): TGTGCCAGCAGCTTACGGGGCCCAGGGGGCTACACCTTC. Translating it yields CASSLRGPGGYTF.

As concerns this clonotype: A read error may be the cause here, since a much bigger clone is one base away. V gene TRBV4-2 combines with J gene TRBJ2-5; TRBD1 matches 7 bases. The CDR3 loop spans 15 amino acids. Germline V lookup: CDR1 LGHNA, CDR2 YNFKEQ. CDR3 sequence: CASSQEQGQQETRYF. CDR3 nucleotide sequence: TGTGCCAGCAGCCAAGAACAGGGACAGCAAGAGACCCGGTACTTC.

This clonotype was picked up one time. DNA of the CDR3: TGTGCCAGCAGACCGCCCCACCATGAAGGCTACACCTTC. Residues: CASRPPHHEGYTF. The chain employs TRBV6-2 or TRBV6-3 and TRBJ1-2; no definite D call. Per the germline V gene, CDR1 is MNHEY and CDR2 is SVGEGT. This CDR3 contains 13 residues. V was clipped by 6 bases and J by 8 bases, with 16 bases between them.

This clonotype came up many times. V gene TRBV7-8 combines with J gene TRBJ1-1, with D possibly matching TRBD1 (5 bases). Trimming pared 5 bases from V and 0 bases from J, leaving 22 bases between. Germline values: CDR1 SGHVS, CDR2 FQNEAQ. The CDR3 is 18 residues long. The CDR3 sequence is CASSPKGWGSSMNTEAFF. The CDR3 DNA is TGTGCCAGCAGCCCCAAGGGGTGGGGCTCAAGCATGAACACTGAAGCTTTCTTT.

This clonotype was recorded many times. This rearrangement joins TRBV6-1 to TRBJ2-7; D might be TRBD1 (6 bases). Germline values: CDR1 MNHNS, CDR2 SASEGT. CDR3 size: 16 residues. The ends were cut back, 5 bases at V and 1 base at J, with 18 bases in the middle. The CDR3 coding sequence is TGTGCCAGCAGTCCCCACTACAGGGAAAAGTCCTACGAGCAGTACTTC. Translation gives CASSPHYREKSYEQYF.